This T cell receptor (beta chain) was recorded in a study of blood T cell repertoires in COVID-19. As for the study in general: PBMCs, B-cell-depleted T cells, or T cells were the source of the cDNA or gDNA that made up the material.

After removal of 0 bases from V and 7 bases from J, the junction contained 4 bases not matched to a gene. Germline assignment: CDR1 SGHNT and CDR2 YYREEE (reference sequence). The CDR3 runs 15 residues. Assay: immunoSEQ multiplex PCR; the TCRdb copy retains only in-frame clones and omits some. The table lists 40,000 to 45,000 clones, roughly 90% of them singletons. The sample was peripheral blood. The clonotype was recovered from a human donor in a cohort sampled during active COVID-19. The chain combines TRBV5-4 with TRBJ1-6; TRBD1 matches at 7 bases. This chain's CDR3 is CASSLAEQGNSPLHF. CDR3 in DNA: TGTGCCAGCAGCTTGGCGGAACAGGGGAATTCACCCCTCCACTTT.